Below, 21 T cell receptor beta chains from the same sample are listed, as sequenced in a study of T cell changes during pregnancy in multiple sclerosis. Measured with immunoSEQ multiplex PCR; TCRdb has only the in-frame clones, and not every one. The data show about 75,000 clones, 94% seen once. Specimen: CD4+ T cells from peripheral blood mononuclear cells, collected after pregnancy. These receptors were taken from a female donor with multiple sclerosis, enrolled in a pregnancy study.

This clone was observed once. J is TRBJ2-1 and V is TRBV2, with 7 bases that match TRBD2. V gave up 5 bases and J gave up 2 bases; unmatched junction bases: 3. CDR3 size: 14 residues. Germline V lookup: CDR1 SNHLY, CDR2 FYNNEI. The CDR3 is CASSWGTTYNEQFF. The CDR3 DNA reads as TGTGCCAGCAGTTGGGGGACTACCTACAATGAGCAGTTCTTC.

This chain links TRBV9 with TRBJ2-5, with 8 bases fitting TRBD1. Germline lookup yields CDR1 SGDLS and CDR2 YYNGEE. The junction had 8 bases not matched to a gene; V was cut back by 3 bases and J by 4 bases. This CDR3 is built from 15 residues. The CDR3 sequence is CASSDRQGMGETQYF. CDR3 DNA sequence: TGTGCCAGCAGCGATAGACAGGGGATGGGAGAGACCCAGTACTTC.

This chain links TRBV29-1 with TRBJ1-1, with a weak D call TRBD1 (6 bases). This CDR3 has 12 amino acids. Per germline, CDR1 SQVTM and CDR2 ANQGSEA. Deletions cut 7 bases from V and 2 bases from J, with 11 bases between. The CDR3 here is CSADRSNTEAFF. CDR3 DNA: TGCAGCGCCGACAGGAGTAACACTGAAGCTTTCTTT.

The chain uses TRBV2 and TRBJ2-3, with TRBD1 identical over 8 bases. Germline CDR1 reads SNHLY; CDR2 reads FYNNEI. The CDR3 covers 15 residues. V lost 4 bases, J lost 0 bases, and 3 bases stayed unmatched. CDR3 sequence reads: CASSATGDSTDTQYF. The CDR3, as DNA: TGTGCCAGCAGTGCGACAGGGGACAGCACAGATACGCAGTATTTT.

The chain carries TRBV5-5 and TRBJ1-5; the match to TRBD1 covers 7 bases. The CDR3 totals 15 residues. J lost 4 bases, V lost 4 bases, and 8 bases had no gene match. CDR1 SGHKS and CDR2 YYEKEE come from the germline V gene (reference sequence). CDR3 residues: CASSREQGRNQPQHF. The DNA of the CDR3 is TGTGCCAGCAGCCGGGAACAGGGGCGTAATCAGCCCCAGCATTTT.

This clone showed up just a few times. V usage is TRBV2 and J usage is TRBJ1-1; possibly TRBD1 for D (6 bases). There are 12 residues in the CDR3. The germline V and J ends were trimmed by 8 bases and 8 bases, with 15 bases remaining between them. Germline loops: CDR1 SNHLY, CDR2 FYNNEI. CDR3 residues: CASCLQGLEAFF. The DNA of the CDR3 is TGTGCCAGCTGTCTACAGGGATTGGAAGCTTTCTTT.

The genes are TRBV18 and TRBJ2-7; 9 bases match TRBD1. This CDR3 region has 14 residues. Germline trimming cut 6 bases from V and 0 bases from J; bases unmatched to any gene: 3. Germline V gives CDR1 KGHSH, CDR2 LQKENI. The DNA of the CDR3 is TGTGCCAGCTCCGGGACAGGGAGCTCCTACGAGCAGTACTTC. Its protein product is CASSGTGSSYEQYF.

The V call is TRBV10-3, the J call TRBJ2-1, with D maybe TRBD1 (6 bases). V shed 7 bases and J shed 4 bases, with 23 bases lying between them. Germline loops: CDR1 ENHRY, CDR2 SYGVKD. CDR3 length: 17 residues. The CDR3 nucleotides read TGTGCCATCAACCAACAACTGCTGTCAGGGGAGTACAATGAGCAGTTCTTC. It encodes CAINQQLLSGEYNEQFF.

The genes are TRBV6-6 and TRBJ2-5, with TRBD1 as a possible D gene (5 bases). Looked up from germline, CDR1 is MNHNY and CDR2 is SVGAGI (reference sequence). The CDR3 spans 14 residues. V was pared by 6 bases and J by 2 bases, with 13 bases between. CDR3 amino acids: CASSRPGIQETQYF. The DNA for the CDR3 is TGTGCCAGCAGCCGACCAGGGATACAAGAGACCCAGTACTTC.

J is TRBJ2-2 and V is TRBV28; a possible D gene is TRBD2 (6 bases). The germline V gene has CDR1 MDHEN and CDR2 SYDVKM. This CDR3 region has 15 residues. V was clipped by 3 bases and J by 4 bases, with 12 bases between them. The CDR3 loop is CASSFLGSGTGELFF. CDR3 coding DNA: TGTGCCAGCAGTTTTCTCGGGAGTGGCACCGGGGAGCTGTTTTTT.

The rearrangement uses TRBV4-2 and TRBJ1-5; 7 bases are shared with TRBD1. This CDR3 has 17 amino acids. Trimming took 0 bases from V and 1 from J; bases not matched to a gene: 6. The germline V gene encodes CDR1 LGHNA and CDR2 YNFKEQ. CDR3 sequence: CASSQDQGGASNQPQHF. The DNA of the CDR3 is TGTGCCAGCAGCCAAGATCAAGGGGGCGCAAGCAATCAGCCCCAGCATTTT.

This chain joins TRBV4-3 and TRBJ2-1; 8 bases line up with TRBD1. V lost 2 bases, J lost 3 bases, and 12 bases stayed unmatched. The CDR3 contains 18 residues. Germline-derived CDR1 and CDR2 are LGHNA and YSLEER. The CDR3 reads CASSQFFGTGGNYNEQFF. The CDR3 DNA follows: TGCGCCAGCAGCCAATTTTTCGGTACAGGGGGGAACTACAATGAGCAGTTCTTC.

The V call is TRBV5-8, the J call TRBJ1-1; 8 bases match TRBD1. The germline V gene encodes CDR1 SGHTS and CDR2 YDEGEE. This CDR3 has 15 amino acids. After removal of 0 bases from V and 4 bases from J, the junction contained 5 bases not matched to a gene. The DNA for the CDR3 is TGTGCCAGCAGCTTGGGGGCGACAGGGGCCACTGAAGCTTTCTTT. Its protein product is CASSLGATGATEAFF.

CDR3 nucleotides: TGTGCCACCCCCGACAGGGTCATGGATCAGCCCCAGCATTTT. As protein: CATPDRVMDQPQHF. The J gene is TRBJ1-5, the V gene TRBV27, with 7 nucleotides matching TRBD1. Germline V gives CDR1 MNHEY, CDR2 SMNVEV (reference sequence). The V segment lost 10 bases and the J segment 5 bases; nucleotides outside the gene matches: 11. The CDR3 extends over 14 amino acids.

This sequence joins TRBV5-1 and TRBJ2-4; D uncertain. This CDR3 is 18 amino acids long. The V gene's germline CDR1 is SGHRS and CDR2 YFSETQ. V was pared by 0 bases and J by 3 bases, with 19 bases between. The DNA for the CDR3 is TGCGCCAGCAGCTTGGGAAGACTGGCCTCGCATGGCAAAAACATTCAGTACTTC. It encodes CASSLGRLASHGKNIQYF.

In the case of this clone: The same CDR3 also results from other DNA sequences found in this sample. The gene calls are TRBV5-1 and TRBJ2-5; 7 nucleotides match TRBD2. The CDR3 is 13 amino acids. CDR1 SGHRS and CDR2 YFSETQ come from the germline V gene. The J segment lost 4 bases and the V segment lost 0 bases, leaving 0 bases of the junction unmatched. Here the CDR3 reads CASSLGGGETQYF. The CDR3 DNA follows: TGCGCCAGCAGCTTGGGGGGGGGAGAGACCCAGTACTTC.

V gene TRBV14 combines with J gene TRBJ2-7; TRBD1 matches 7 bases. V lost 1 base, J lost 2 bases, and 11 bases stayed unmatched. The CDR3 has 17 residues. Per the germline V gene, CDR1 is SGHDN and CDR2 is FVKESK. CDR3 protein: CASSQGPGTDQPYEQYF. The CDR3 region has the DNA TGTGCCAGCAGCCAAGGACCGGGGACAGACCAACCCTACGAGCAGTACTTC.

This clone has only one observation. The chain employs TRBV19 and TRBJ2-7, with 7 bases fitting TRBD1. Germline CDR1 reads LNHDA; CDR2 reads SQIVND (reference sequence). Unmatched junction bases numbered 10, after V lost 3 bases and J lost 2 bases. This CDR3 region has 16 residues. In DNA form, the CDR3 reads TGTGCCAGTAGTATTTCTTCCGGGACAGCCACCTACGAGCAGTACTTC. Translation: CASSISSGTATYEQYF.

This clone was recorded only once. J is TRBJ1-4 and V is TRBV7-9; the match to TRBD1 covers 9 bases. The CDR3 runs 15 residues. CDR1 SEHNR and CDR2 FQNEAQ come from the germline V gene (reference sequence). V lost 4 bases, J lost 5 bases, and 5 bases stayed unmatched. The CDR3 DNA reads TGTGCCAGCAGCTCCCCCGGGACAGGGAATGAAAAACTGTTTTTT. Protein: CASSSPGTGNEKLFF.

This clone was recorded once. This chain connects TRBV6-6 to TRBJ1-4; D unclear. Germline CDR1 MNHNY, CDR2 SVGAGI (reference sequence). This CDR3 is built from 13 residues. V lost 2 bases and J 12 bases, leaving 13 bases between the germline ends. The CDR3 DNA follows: TGTGCCAGCAGTTACCGTCCCCCCGGGGAACTGTTTTTT. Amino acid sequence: CASSYRPPGELFF.

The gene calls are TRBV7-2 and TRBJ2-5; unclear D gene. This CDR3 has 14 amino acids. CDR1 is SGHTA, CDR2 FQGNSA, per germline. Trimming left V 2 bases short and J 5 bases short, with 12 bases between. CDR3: CASSLNSAWETQYF. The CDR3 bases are TGTGCCAGCAGCTTAAACAGTGCCTGGGAGACCCAGTACTTC.